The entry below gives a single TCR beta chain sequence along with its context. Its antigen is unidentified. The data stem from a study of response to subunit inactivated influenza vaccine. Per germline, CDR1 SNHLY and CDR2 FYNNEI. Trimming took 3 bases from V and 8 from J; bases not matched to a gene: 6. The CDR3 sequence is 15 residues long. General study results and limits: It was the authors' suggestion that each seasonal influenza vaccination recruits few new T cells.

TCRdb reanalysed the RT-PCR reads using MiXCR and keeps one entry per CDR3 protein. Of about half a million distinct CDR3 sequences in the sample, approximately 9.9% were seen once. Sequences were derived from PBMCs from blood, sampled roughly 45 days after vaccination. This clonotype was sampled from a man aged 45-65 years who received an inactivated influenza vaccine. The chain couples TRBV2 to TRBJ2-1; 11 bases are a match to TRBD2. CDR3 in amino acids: CASSERTSGRDEQFF. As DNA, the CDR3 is TGTGCCAGCAGTGAGAGAACTAGCGGGAGAGATGAGCAGTTCTTC. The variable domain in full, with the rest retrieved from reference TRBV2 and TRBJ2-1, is EPEVTQTPSHQVTQMGQEVILRCVPISNHLYFYWYRQILGQKVEFLVSFYNNEISEKSEIFDDQFSVERPDGSNFTLKIRSTKLEDSAMYFCASSERTSGRDEQFFGPGTRLTVL.